This passage covers 16 T cell receptor beta chains from one sample sequenced in a study of Graves' ophthalmopathy and Graves' hyperthyroidism. The sequenced template was RNA, covering the TCR beta CDR3 region. The library came from an HTBI-primed first-round RT-PCR and a second-round multiplex PCR. TCRdb re-called the multiplex PCR reads through MiXCR, storing one row per CDR3 protein. The repertoire includes 1 million to 1.3 million distinct CDR3 sequences, 35% to 40% of them detected once, and approximately 10% sits in the top ten. Sequencing was carried out using peripheral blood or thyroid tissue (not recorded which). These receptors all come from an adult man with Graves' hyperthyroidism.

The chain is built from TRBV4-3 and TRBJ2-7; TRBD1 matches 9 bases. Losses at the gene ends were 2 bases for V and 2 bases for J; bases not matched to a gene: 10. The CDR3 sequence is 17 residues long. Germline assignment: CDR1 LGHNA and CDR2 YSLEER. CDR3 region: CASSQRTGDYPAYEQYF. CDR3 in DNA: TGCGCCAGCAGCCAACGGACAGGGGACTATCCGGCCTACGAGCAGTACTTC.

For this clonotype: A single base separates this from a much larger clone, so it may be a read error. The V call is TRBV7-9, the J call TRBJ1-1, with D perhaps TRBD1 (5 bases). This CDR3 is 13 amino acids long. The germline gives CDR1 SEHNR, CDR2 FQNEAQ (reference sequence). The CDR3 nucleotides read TGTGCCAGCAGTGGAGACACTCAGGGTGAAGCTTCCTTT. It encodes CASSGDTQGEASF.

The rearrangement uses TRBV6-6 and TRBJ2-5, with D possibly being TRBD1 (6 bases). In germline, CDR1 is MNHNY, CDR2 SVGAGI (reference sequence). V was clipped by 10 bases and J by 4 bases, with 13 bases between them. The CDR3 covers 12 residues. The CDR3 here is CATQGSRETQYF. CDR3 nucleotide sequence: TGTGCCACCCAGGGGAGTAGAGAGACCCAGTACTTC.

The chain combines TRBV12-3 or TRBV12-4 with TRBJ1-1; the D gene is possibly TRBD1 (6 bases). Between the trimmed V and J ends, which lost 6 bases and 12 bases, there was a span of 17 bases. The CDR3 spans 12 residues. The CDR3 bases are TGTGCCAGCAGCTTCCCCCTAGGGGGGACTTTCTTT. This encodes CASSFPLGGTFF.

About this clonotype itself: A read error is possible here, since a much larger clone lies one base away. The V call is TRBV7-2, the J call TRBJ1-1; no clear D. The CDR3 length is 15 residues. CDR1 is SGHTA, CDR2 FQGNSA, per germline. In DNA form, the CDR3 reads TGTGCCAGAAGCTTAGATCCCCCCGGGAACACTGAAGCTTTCTTT. Its protein product is CARSLDPPGNTEAFF. Full variable domain (outside the CDR3, taken from reference TRBV7-2 and TRBJ1-1): GAGVSQSPSNKVTEKGKDVELRCDPISGHTALYWYRQSLGQGLEFLIYFQGNSAPDKSGLPSDRFSAERTGGSVSTLTIQRTQQEDSAVYLCARSLDPPGNTEAFFGQGTRLTVV.

The sample holds many counts of this clonotype. This chain connects TRBV7-2 to TRBJ1-1; 9 nucleotides match TRBD1. After removal of 4 bases from V and 3 bases from J, the junction contained 6 bases not matched to a gene. The germline V gene encodes CDR1 SGHTA and CDR2 FQGNSA. This CDR3 is 15 amino acids long. For the CDR3, the DNA is TGTGCCAGCAGCTCGGGACAGGGAAGACACACTGAAGCTTTCTTT. This gives the protein CASSSGQGRHTEAFF.

As for this clonotype: Just one base apart from a much larger clone, this may be a read error. V gene TRBV29-1 combines with J gene TRBJ2-7, with 9 nucleotides matching TRBD1. This CDR3 region has 16 residues. CDR1 and CDR2 from the germline V gene are SQVTM and ANQGSEA. The CDR3 spells CSVRGTRDRECNEQCF. CDR3 in DNA: TGCAGCGTACGGGGAACACGGGACAGGGAATGCAACGAGCAGTGCTTC.

This clonotype was observed a handful of times. The chain recombines TRBV27 with TRBJ1-6; D unresolved. Germline lookup yields CDR1 MNHEY and CDR2 SMNVEV (reference sequence). This CDR3 has 15 amino acids. The ends were cut back, 3 bases at V and 7 bases at J, with 13 bases in the middle. CDR3 amino acids: CASSFQWRQNSPLHF. CDR3 bases: TGTGCCAGCAGTTTCCAGTGGCGCCAAAATTCACCCCTCCACTTT.

The chain employs TRBV4-1 and TRBJ2-3; TRBD1 matches 7 bases. CDR3 size: 14 residues. Germline V lookup: CDR1 MGHRA, CDR2 YSYEKL. The V segment lost 5 bases and the J segment 4 bases; nucleotides outside the gene matches: 6. DNA for the CDR3: TGCGCCAGCAGCACAAGACAGGGCCCAGATACGCAGTATTTT. This codes for CASSTRQGPDTQYF.

Ten or more counts support this clonotype. The V and J genes are TRBV7-9 and TRBJ2-2, with D possibly matching TRBD2 (6 bases). V shed 5 bases and J shed 2 bases, with 12 bases lying between them. Germline V gene sequence: CDR1 SEHNR, CDR2 FQNEAQ (reference sequence). There are 15 residues in the CDR3. Here the CDR3 reads CASSPKGLNTGELFF. CDR3 nucleotide sequence: TGTGCCAGCAGCCCCAAGGGACTCAACACCGGGGAGCTGTTTTTT.

In this sample, this clonotype turned up many times. V usage is TRBV20-1 and J usage is TRBJ1-5; D is unresolved. The germline V gene has CDR1 DFQATT and CDR2 SNEGSKA (reference sequence). V lost 6 bases, J lost 4 bases, and 19 bases lay in between. This CDR3 spans 15 amino acids. The DNA for the CDR3 is TGCAGTGCCGAACCCGGAACTCAAGCAAATCAGCCCCAGCATTTT. Its protein is CSAEPGTQANQPQHF.

Note on this clonotype: A much larger clone lies one base from this, so it may be a read error. The chain recombines TRBV7-2 with TRBJ2-5; no clear D. The length of the CDR3 is 13 residues. V lost 1 base to trimming and J lost 5 bases, with 8 bases between them. The germline V gene encodes CDR1 SGHTA and CDR2 FQGNSA. This CDR3 reads CASSLVLLETQYF. CDR3 DNA: TGTGCCAGCAGCTTAGTACTACTGGAGACCCAGTACTTC.

In its sample, this clonotype was seen a few times. The rearrangement uses TRBV5-8 and TRBJ2-7; a weak D match, TRBD1 (6 bases). CDR1 is SGHTS, CDR2 YDEGEE, per germline. The CDR3 length is 14 residues. V was pared by 1 base and J by 6 bases, with 14 bases between. The CDR3 DNA reads as TGTGCCAGCAGCTTGATTACAGGGAAGGGCGAGCAGTACTTC. Translating it yields CASSLITGKGEQYF.

This clonotype occurred many times. V gene TRBV2 combines with J gene TRBJ1-5; TRBD1 aligns across 7 bases. CDR1 SNHLY and CDR2 FYNNEI come from the germline V gene. The V and J ends lost 1 base and 7 bases, in that order; junction bases with no gene match: 4. This CDR3 comprises 14 residues. This chain's CDR3 is CASSEEGARQPQHF. CDR3 DNA: TGTGCCAGCAGTGAAGAGGGGGCTCGGCAGCCCCAGCATTTT. The full variable domain, with the rest looked up from reference TRBV2 and TRBJ1-5, is EPEVTQTPSHQVTQMGQEVILRCVPISNHLYFYWYRQILGQKVEFLVSFYNNEISEKSEIFDDQFSVERPDGSNFTLKIRSTKLEDSAMYFCASSEEGARQPQHFGDGTRLSIL.

This clonotype has at least ten counts. The rearrangement joins TRBV5-1 to TRBJ2-2; 9 bases are shared with TRBD2. The ends lost 6 bases at V and 6 bases at J; junction bases unmatched: 9. The CDR3 is 15 amino acids. Germline V gene data show CDR1 as SGHRS and CDR2 as YFSETQ. The CDR3 is CASNPGLAYSGELFF. Written as DNA, the CDR3 is TGCGCCAGCAATCCGGGACTAGCTTACTCCGGGGAGCTGTTTTTT.

This chain uses TRBV7-8 with TRBJ1-1, with D perhaps TRBD1 (5 bases). Trimming removed 3 bases from V and 6 bases from J, with 23 bases in between. This CDR3 spans 17 amino acids. CDR1 SGHVS and CDR2 FQNEAQ come from the germline V gene. This chain's CDR3 is CASSFVPGVQFGSEAFF. CDR3 sequence (DNA): TGTGCCAGCAGCTTCGTCCCGGGGGTGCAGTTCGGATCTGAAGCTTTCTTT.